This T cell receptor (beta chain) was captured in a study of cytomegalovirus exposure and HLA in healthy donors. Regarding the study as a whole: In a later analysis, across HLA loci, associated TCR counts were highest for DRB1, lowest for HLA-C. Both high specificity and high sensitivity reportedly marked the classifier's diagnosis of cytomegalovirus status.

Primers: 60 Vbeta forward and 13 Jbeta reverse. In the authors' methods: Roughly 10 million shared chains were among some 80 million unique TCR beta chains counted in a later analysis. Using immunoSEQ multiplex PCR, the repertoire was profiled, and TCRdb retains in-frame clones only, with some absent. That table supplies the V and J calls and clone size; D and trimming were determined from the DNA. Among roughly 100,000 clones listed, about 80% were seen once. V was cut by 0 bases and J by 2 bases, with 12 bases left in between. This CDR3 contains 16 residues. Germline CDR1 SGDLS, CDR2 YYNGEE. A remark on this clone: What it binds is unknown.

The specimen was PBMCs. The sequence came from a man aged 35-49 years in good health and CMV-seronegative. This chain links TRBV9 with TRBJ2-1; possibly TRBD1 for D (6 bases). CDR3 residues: CASSVDGQLTYNEQFF. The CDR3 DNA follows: TGTGCCAGCAGCGTAGATGGACAGCTCACCTACAATGAGCAGTTCTTC.